Listed here are 13 T cell receptor beta chains from one sample, sequenced in a study of a mutant IDH1 vaccine in newly diagnosed glioma. These receptors have no identified antigens. The time point was: week 23, last vaccination. A single vaccine dose contained 300 ug of mutant IDH1 20-mer peptide, and topical imiquimod was used with it. Clones were sequenced by immunoSEQ multiplex PCR, and TCRdb holds only the in-frame ones, with some missing. Among about 56,000 clones, over 70% were seen once, and the ten largest hold around 1.5%. The starting material was PBMCs, obtained from a glioma patient whose treatment included an IDH1 peptide vaccine. All receptors come from a man between 40 and 49 years old with glioma.

The chain uses TRBV27 and TRBJ2-5; 13 positions match TRBD2. The length of the CDR3 is 15 residues. Losses at the gene ends were 5 bases for V and 3 bases for J; bases not matched to a gene: 3. The germline V gene encodes CDR1 MNHEY and CDR2 SMNVEV (reference sequence). For the CDR3, the DNA is TGTGCCAGCAGTACACTAGCGGGGGGGAAAGAGACCCAGTACTTC. Translating gives CASSTLAGGKETQYF.

The chain links TRBV7-3 to TRBJ2-3; D perhaps matches TRBD1 (5 bases). Germline CDR1 is SGHTA and CDR2 is FQGTGA. V was clipped by 1 base and J by 4 bases, with 9 bases between them. The CDR3 contains 14 residues. CDR3 bases: TGTGCCAGCAGCTTAATCCCCAGGGCAGATACGCAGTATTTT. Its protein is CASSLIPRADTQYF. Full variable domain (missing parts from reference TRBV7-3 and TRBJ2-3): GAGVSQTPSNKVTEKGKYVELRCDPISGHTALYWYRQSLGQGPEFLIYFQGTGAADDSGLPNDRFFAVRPEGSVSTLKIQRTERGDSAVYLCASSLIPRADTQYFGPGTRLTVL.

The CDR3 DNA is TGTGCCAGCAGGACCGGGACACCTTCCACCGGGGAGCTGTTTTTT. Translation: CASRTGTPSTGELFF. The V and J genes are TRBV5-5 and TRBJ2-2; the D gene is possibly TRBD1 (6 bases). The germline gives CDR1 SGHKS, CDR2 YYEKEE (reference sequence). Trimming removed 5 bases at V and 4 bases at J, with 15 bases between. The CDR3 sequence is 15 residues long.

The gene calls are TRBV19 and TRBJ1-4, with D unresolved. The CDR3 is 15 amino acids. V was cut by 3 bases and J by 0 bases, with 8 bases left in between. Germline V gene lookup returns CDR1 LNHDA and CDR2 SQIVND (reference sequence). DNA for the CDR3: TGTGCCAGTAGTATCTATACGCCAACTAATGAAAAACTGTTTTTT. This sequence encodes CASSIYTPTNEKLFF.

This clone was observed a handful of times. This chain links TRBV4-2 with TRBJ2-2; tentative D call: TRBD2 (6 bases). Per the germline V gene, CDR1 is LGHNA and CDR2 is YNFKEQ. V was shortened by 3 bases and J by 0 bases, with 8 bases between the two germline ends. The length of the CDR3 is 15 residues. The CDR3 spells CASSHSGSNTGELFF. In DNA, the CDR3 is TGTGCCAGCAGCCATAGCGGTTCGAACACCGGGGAGCTGTTTTTT.

The chain joins TRBV7-8 to TRBJ1-2; 7 nucleotides match TRBD1. J lost 0 bases, V lost 4 bases, and 14 bases had no gene match. Germline CDR1 and CDR2: SGHVS and FQNEAQ. The CDR3 runs to 18 residues. DNA for the CDR3: TGTGCCAGCAGCTCATCACGGGACAGCAGAAGCTCTAACTATGGCTACACCTTC. Translating gives CASSSSRDSRSSNYGYTF.

CDR3 nucleotides: TGCGCCAGCAGCCAGGGGAGCTCTACTCTCGAAAAACTGTTTTTT. This gives the protein CASSQGSSTLEKLFF. The chain links TRBV4-3 to TRBJ1-4, with D unresolved. Trimming took 3 bases from V and 8 from J, leaving 16 bases between them. Germline values: CDR1 LGHNA, CDR2 YSLEER. CDR3 size: 15 residues.

V gene TRBV5-4 combines with J gene TRBJ2-7, with TRBD2 identical over 7 bases. Germline values: CDR1 SGHNT, CDR2 YYREEE (reference sequence). The junction had 8 bases not matched to a gene; V was cut back by 4 bases and J by 7 bases. CDR3 size: 13 residues. CDR3 in DNA: TGTGCCAGCAGCGGAGGGTGGGGGGGAGAGCAGTACTTC. It encodes CASSGGWGGEQYF.

This clone has just one count. The chain has TRBV19 and TRBJ2-7; TRBD2 matches 11 bases. The ends lost 5 bases at V and 3 bases at J; junction bases unmatched: 12. The CDR3 has 17 amino acids. The germline V gene encodes CDR1 LNHDA and CDR2 SQIVND (reference sequence). CDR3 coding DNA: TGTGCCAGTAGTTCAACCCCCGCTAGCGGGAGGTACTACGAGCAGTACTTC. This codes for CASSSTPASGRYYEQYF.

This clone is labeled medium-sized. This rearrangement joins TRBV7-2 to TRBJ2-3; 10 positions agree with TRBD2. The length of the CDR3 is 13 residues. V shed 8 bases, J shed 3 bases, and the junction held 2 bases outside the gene matches. Germline V gives CDR1 SGHTA, CDR2 FQGNSA. In DNA, the CDR3 is TGTGCCAGCGCTAGCGGGGGAACAGATACGCAGTATTTT. Protein: CASASGGTDTQYF. Based on the CDR3 plus reference TRBV7-2 and TRBJ2-3, the full variable domain is GAGVSQSPSNKVTEKGKDVELRCDPISGHTALYWYRQSLGQGLEFLIYFQGNSAPDKSGLPSDRFSAERTGGSVSTLTIQRTQQEDSAVYLCASASGGTDTQYFGPGTRLTVL.

This clone has only one observation. The chain links TRBV21-1 to TRBJ2-6; TRBD2, as called in the table, went unchecked against the DNA. TRBV21-1 is an annotated pseudogene. The CDR3 has 16 residues. CDR3 coding DNA: TGTGCCAGCAGCAAAGCCCCGGGAACTGGGGCCAACGTCCTGACTTTC. It yields the protein CASSKAPGTGANVLTF.

The V and J genes are TRBV5-1 and TRBJ2-5, with 8 nucleotides matching TRBD1. CDR3 length: 14 residues. CDR1 SGHRS and CDR2 YFSETQ come from the germline V gene. V lost 4 bases to trimming and J lost 1 base; unmatched junction nucleotides: 3. This CDR3 reads CASSLGTGQETQYF. The CDR3 nucleotides are TGCGCCAGCAGCCTTGGGACAGGCCAAGAGACCCAGTACTTC.

J is TRBJ2-7 and V is TRBV11-2; 7 nucleotides agree with TRBD1. V lost 5 bases, J lost 5 bases, and 12 bases stayed unmatched. The CDR3 sequence is 15 residues long. Per the germline V gene, CDR1 is SGHAT and CDR2 is FQNNGV. The CDR3 spells CASSTRTGGWDEQYF. The CDR3 DNA is TGTGCCAGCAGCACCCGGACAGGCGGCTGGGACGAGCAGTACTTC.